One sample yielded the 16 T cell receptor beta chains listed below, sequenced in a study of CXCR3-negative and CXCR3-positive naive CD8 T cells. Study-wide results and limits: Hydrophobicity was higher for TRB CDR3s found in CXCR3-positive naive cells than in CXCR3-negative naive cells.

Carrying UMI labels, the TRB cDNA libraries were prepared through 5' RACE. One entry per CDR3 protein, without DNA, is what TCRdb gives after re-calling the 5' RACE reads. Found here are approximately 96,000 distinct CDR3 sequences; the top ten clones hold roughly 1.1%. These TCRs' antigens remain unknown. Input material: naive CXCR3+ CD8+ T cells from blood. Stated subset: CD45RO-CCR7+CD27+CD95- naive CD8+ T cells expressing CXCR3 (TNR3+). The receptor set was obtained from a human donor in good health. Some clones in this sample may be carry-over from other donors' samples.

This chain uses TRBV7-9 with TRBJ2-1; with no DNA, the TCRdb D assignment of TRBD1 cannot be verified. Looked up from germline, CDR1 is SEHNR and CDR2 is FQNEAQ (reference sequence). The CDR3 consists of 16 residues. CDR3 protein: CASSFPGGRNYNEQFF.

J is TRBJ2-4 and V is TRBV5-6. This CDR3 is 11 amino acids long. Germline V gene sequence: CDR1 SGHDT, CDR2 YYEEEE. CDR3 amino acids: CASSFKGIQYF.

V is TRBV7-6 and J is TRBJ1-5; TCRdb's D call, TRBD1, is unchecked because there is no DNA. The CDR3 length is 15 residues. Germline V gene lookup returns CDR1 SGHVS and CDR2 FNYEAQ. CDR3 loop: CASCLRTGWDQPQHF.

V usage is TRBV27 and J usage is TRBJ2-7. CDR1 and CDR2 from the germline V gene are MNHEY and SMNVEV (reference sequence). CDR3 length: 11 residues. The CDR3 region is CATRHVYEQYF.

The V gene is TRBV29-1, the J gene TRBJ1-1. CDR3 length: 12 amino acids. The V gene's germline CDR1 is SQVTM and CDR2 ANQGSEA. The CDR3 loop is CSVEFGADQAFF.

The chain combines TRBV6-5 with TRBJ1-4. The germline V gene encodes CDR1 MNHEY and CDR2 SVGAGI. The CDR3 consists of 15 residues. CDR3 sequence reads: CASSRFYPTNEKLFF.

The chain carries TRBV7-8 and TRBJ2-1. The CDR3 spans 16 residues. CDR1 and CDR2 (germline): SGHVS, FQNEAQ. CDR3 sequence reads: CASSSFSAETYNEQFF.

The chain couples TRBV7-8 to TRBJ2-6; there is no DNA to check the TCRdb D call of TRBD1. This CDR3 has 20 amino acids. The germline gives CDR1 SGHVS, CDR2 FQNEAQ. CDR3 sequence reads: CASSRQATTGIGSGANVLTF.

This chain links TRBV18 with TRBJ2-7; the TRBD2 assignment by TCRdb is unverifiable without DNA. The germline V gene has CDR1 KGHSH and CDR2 LQKENI. This CDR3 has 21 residues. The CDR3 loop reads CASSPVDTGLTSGTKTYEKYF.

This sequence joins TRBV7-6 and TRBJ2-5; TCRdb selects TRBD1, and the lack of DNA leaves this call unchecked. This CDR3 spans 15 amino acids. Germline CDR1 and CDR2: SGHVS and FNYEAQ. CDR3 in amino acids: CASSLGGTVQETQYF.

The chain links TRBV14 to TRBJ2-7. CDR1 and CDR2 (germline): SGHDN, FVKESK. The CDR3 is made up of 13 amino acids. CDR3 amino acids: CASSQTGSYEQYF.

The chain employs TRBV5-1 and TRBJ1-2. The CDR3 covers 13 residues. The germline CDR1 and CDR2 sequences are SGHRS and YFSETQ. CDR3 amino acids: CASSLEEFGGYTF.

CDR3 residues: CASALTGSYEQYF. The J gene is TRBJ2-7, the V gene TRBV28; there is no DNA to check the TCRdb D call of TRBD1. CDR1 and CDR2 from the germline V gene are MDHEN and SYDVKM. The CDR3 extends over 13 amino acids.

The rearrangement links TRBV5-6 to TRBJ2-5; TCRdb outputs TRBD2, but without DNA this stays unchecked. CDR3 length: 16 residues. The V gene's germline CDR1 is SGHDT and CDR2 YYEEEE. CDR3 sequence reads: CASSLSATRGQETQYF.

This chain connects TRBV6-2 or TRBV6-3 to TRBJ2-5. The CDR3 length is 13 residues. Germline V gene data show CDR1 as MNHEY and CDR2 as SVGEGT. CDR3 amino acids: CASSLSIQETQYF.

J is TRBJ2-1 and V is TRBV7-6. CDR3 length equals 13 residues. Germline V CDR1 and CDR2: SGHVS, FNYEAQ. The CDR3 here is CASSPTYYNEQFF.